This entry concerns a single T cell receptor beta chain. What it binds is not known. These data originate in a study of graft-versus-host responses after intestinal transplantation. For the study at large: Tacrolimus plus steroids were given to all recipients for approximately three years, preceded by anti-thymocyte globulin induction.

Only in-frame clones appear in the TCRdb table, and some are missing; sequencing was by immunoSEQ multiplex PCR. The data hold under 130,000 clones, with 93% observed a single time. The study's findings and limits: Recipient marrow harbored GvH clones, some of which surfaced first in ileum or blood.

Germline CDR1 SGHRS, CDR2 YFSETQ. Trimming stripped 0 bases from V and 1 base from J, with 10 bases between. The CDR3 loop spans 15 amino acids. The rearrangement uses TRBV5-1 and TRBJ1-1; D remains ambiguous. The sequences come from unstimulated CD8+ T cells sorted from spleen or lymph node cells, collected before intestinal transplant. This receptor was taken from a human donor who received an intestinal transplant. CDR3 coding DNA: TGCGCCAGCAGCTTGGATCCGGGAACGAACACTGAAGCTTTCTTT. Translated: CASSLDPGTNTEAFF.